This T cell receptor (beta chain) is drawn from a study of response to subunit inactivated influenza vaccine. This CDR3 has 16 residues. Germline V gene data show CDR1 as SGHTA and CDR2 as FQGNSA. V was shortened by 2 bases and J by 5 bases, with 18 bases between the two germline ends. Turning to this clonotype: Its antigen is not identified.

One entry per CDR3 protein, called by TCRdb with MiXCR from the RT-PCR reads. Of hundreds of thousands of distinct CDR3 sequences detected, 14% appear once; the ten largest clones hold around 6.5%. Study-wide points: It was suggested by the authors that few new T cells are recruited by each seasonal influenza vaccination.

Sequenced material: PBMCs from blood, taken around 15 days before vaccination. The chain recombines TRBV7-2 with TRBJ2-5; D is possibly TRBD1 or TRBD2 (5 bases each). The receptor was isolated from a man aged 50 to 60 who received an inactivated influenza vaccine. The DNA of the CDR3 is TGTGCCAGCAGCTTAAGGCCTAGCAGGGTCGTGGAGACCCAGTACTTC. Amino acid sequence: CASSLRPSRVVETQYF.